This is a list of T cell receptor beta chains from one sample in a study of blood T cell repertoires in COVID-19. The assay was immunoSEQ multiplex PCR, and TCRdb's table has in-frame clones only and misses some. Of hundreds of thousands of clones listed, around 90% are singletons. The specimen was PBMCs or T cells enriched from blood (not recorded which). The receptors shown here come from a woman aged 18-35 years who had recovered from COVID-19. The CDR3 runs from the conserved cysteine through the conserved F or W. A D gene is named only where the DNA matches it firmly. Not all rows give a size; the values are once, few, many and, for expanded clones, a class.

size	D	length	V	J	DNA	CDR3
.	.	17	TRBV3-1/TRBV3-2	TRBJ2-5	TGTGCCAGCAGCCACAGATTTGCGGAAGCGGTACAAGAGACCCAGTACTTC	CASSHRFAEAVQETQYF
once	.	15	TRBV27	TRBJ1-3	TGTGCCAGCAGTTTATCTCGGGACACTGGAAACACCATATATTTT	CASSLSRDTGNTIYF
.	.	15	TRBV18	TRBJ2-5	TGTGCCAGCTCACCTAAGCAGGGGTCTCGGGAGACCCAGTACTTC	CASSPKQGSRETQYF
.	TRBD2	17	TRBV4-1	TRBJ2-7	TGCGCCAGCAGCCAAGATCTACTAGCGGGGGTTTCCTACGAGCAGTACTTC	CASSQDLLAGVSYEQYF
.	TRBD2	14	TRBV29-1	TRBJ2-7	TGCAGCGTTGAAGCGCGCGGGGGGGCCTACGAGCAGTACTTC	CSVEARGGAYEQYF
once	.	14	TRBV29-1	TRBJ2-2	TGCAGCGTTCCTATAGTAGAGAACACCGGGGAGCTGTTTTTT	CSVPIVENTGELFF
.	.	15	TRBV11-2	TRBJ1-2	TGTGCCAGCAGCTTATTCCAGTTACCTAACTATGGCTACACCTTC	CASSLFQLPNYGYTF
.	.	13	TRBV27	TRBJ2-7	TGTGCCAGCAGTCCGGGGAACTCCTACGAGCAGTACTTC	CASSPGNSYEQYF
.	.	17	TRBV14	TRBJ2-7	TGTGCCAGCAGCCCCCGCCCCCGGGATTATGCTTACTACGAGCAGTACTTC	CASSPRPRDYAYYEQYF
few	.	15	TRBV7-8	TRBJ2-3	TGTGCCAGCAGCATACCGGGACAACGCACAGATACGCAGTATTTT	CASSIPGQRTDTQYF
.	.	14	TRBV5-6	TRBJ1-2	TGTGCCAGCAGCTTGCCGGACAGACACTATGGCTACACCTTC	CASSLPDRHYGYTF
few	.	11	TRBV19	TRBJ2-7	TGTGCCAGTAGTGACGGGTACGAGCAGTACTTC	CASSDGYEQYF
.	TRBD1	17	TRBV18	TRBJ1-1	TGTGCCAGCTCGCAACGCCTCCCGGGACAGGGGCACACTGAAGCTTTCTTT	CASSQRLPGQGHTEAFF
few	.	13	TRBV14	TRBJ1-2	TGTGCCAGCAGCCAAGATTGGAGGGGTAGCTACACCTTC	CASSQDWRGSYTF
.	.	13	TRBV20-1	TRBJ1-1	TGCAGTGCTAGTGGGCGGATAAACACTGAAGCTTTCTTT	CSASGRINTEAFF
.	.	16	TRBV14	TRBJ1-4	TGTGCCAGCAGCCAAGTTCGAGGGGAGGGAGATGAAAAACTGTTTTTT	CASSQVRGEGDEKLFF
.	.	13	TRBV28	TRBJ2-7	TGTGCCAGCAGTTTACCAGGGCCCTACGAGCAGTACTTC	CASSLPGPYEQYF
.	.	12	TRBV11-2	TRBJ1-5	TGTGCCAGCAGCACCACTGGTCAGCCCCAGCATTTT	CASSTTGQPQHF
.	TRBD1	15	TRBV6-4	TRBJ2-2	TGTGCCAGCAGTTTGGACAGGGGGCACACCGGGGAGCTGTTTTTT	CASSLDRGHTGELFF
.	.	17	TRBV6-2/TRBV6-3	TRBJ2-6	TGTGCCAGCAGTGCGAACCTAAAATTCTCTGGGGCCAACGTCCTGACTTTC	CASSANLKFSGANVLTF
.	TRBD1	15	TRBV28	TRBJ1-2	TGTGCCAGCAGTTTATCATACAGGGGCATCTATGGCTACACCTTC	CASSLSYRGIYGYTF
.	TRBD1	20	TRBV3-1/TRBV3-2	TRBJ1-2	TGTGCCAGCAGCCACCCCCATGTGAGGGACAGGGGGTATCAATTTATTGGCTACACCTTC	CASSHPHVRDRGYQFIGYTF
.	TRBD1	12	TRBV28	TRBJ1-2	TGTGCCAGCAGTTTTCCCGGGACAGGATACACCTTC	CASSFPGTGYTF
few	.	15	TRBV2	TRBJ1-6	TGTGCCAGCAGTGACAGGGCCCTCTATAATTCACCCCTCCACTTT	CASSDRALYNSPLHF
few	.	18	TRBV7-9	TRBJ1-6	TGTGCCAGCAGCCCCCTCATCGCGGGCCATCCAGATAATTCACCCCTCCACTTT	CASSPLIAGHPDNSPLHF
.	.	15	TRBV5-8	TRBJ1-1	TGTGCCAGCAGCTTGCCCGGGACATACCACACTGAAGCTTTCTTT	CASSLPGTYHTEAFF
.	TRBD1	19	TRBV19	TRBJ1-1	TGTGCCAGTAGTTACCGGGACAGGGGGAGAGGGGAGATGAACACTGAAGCTTTCTTT	CASSYRDRGRGEMNTEAFF
.	TRBD1	12	TRBV7-2	TRBJ1-2	TGTGCCACAGGGACAGCTAACTATGGCTACACCTTC	CATGTANYGYTF
.	TRBD1	18	TRBV9	TRBJ1-1	TGTGCCAGCAGCGTACAACGAGGGGGGACAGGGTCTTTGAGTGAAGCTTTCTTT	CASSVQRGGTGSLSEAFF
once	.	15	TRBV4-1	TRBJ1-2	TGCGCCAGCAGCCAAGCTCCAGGGGTCAACTATGGCTACACCTTC	CASSQAPGVNYGYTF
once	.	15	TRBV27	TRBJ1-4	TGTGCCAGCAGTCGTTACAGGGAAACTAATGAAAAACTGTTTTTT	CASSRYRETNEKLFF
.	TRBD2	16	TRBV5-6	TRBJ2-7	TGTGCCAGCAGCCCCGGGACTAGCGGCCCAACCTACGAGCAGTACTTC	CASSPGTSGPTYEQYF
.	TRBD2	17	TRBV11-3	TRBJ2-1	TGTGCCAGCAGCTTTAGGACTAGCGGGATCGAGAATGGTGAGCAGTTCTTC	CASSFRTSGIENGEQFF
.	.	15	TRBV28	TRBJ2-3	TGTGCCAGCAGTCCGGAAGACTGGAGCACAGATACGCAGTATTTT	CASSPEDWSTDTQYF
.	TRBD1	14	TRBV18	TRBJ2-7	TGTGCCAGCTCACCGGGACAGCAGACCTACGAGCAGTACTTC	CASSPGQQTYEQYF
.	.	14	TRBV6-2/TRBV6-3	TRBJ2-7	TGTGCCAGCAGTTACTCCAGGGGTCAGGGCGAGCAGTACTTC	CASSYSRGQGEQYF
.	.	13	TRBV27	TRBJ2-7	TGTGCCAGCAGTAATAGACATGCAGGCAGGCAGTACTTC	CASSNRHAGRQYF
.	.	18	TRBV6-1	TRBJ1-3	TGTGCCAGCAGTGAAGCCATGGGACTTGTGGCAGCTGGAAACACCATATATTTT	CASSEAMGLVAAGNTIYF
few	TRBD1	15	TRBV4-2	TRBJ1-5	TGTGCCAGCAGCCCCGGGACAGAGAGCAATCAGCCCCAGCATTTT	CASSPGTESNQPQHF
.	TRBD1	11	TRBV28	TRBJ1-2	TGTGCCAGCCGGGACAGGGTTGGCTACACCTTC	CASRDRVGYTF
.	TRBD1	15	TRBV6-5	TRBJ1-1	TGTGCCAGCAGGGTGACAGGGGCGGAGAACACTGAAGCTTTCTTT	CASRVTGAENTEAFF
.	.	18	TRBV28	TRBJ1-4	TGTGCCAGCAGTAAGAATAGGGGCAGGGGTCCCACTAATGAAAAACTGTTTTTT	CASSKNRGRGPTNEKLFF
.	TRBD2	17	TRBV3-1/TRBV3-2	TRBJ2-7	TGTGCCAGCAGCCAAGATCAGCAGCGGGAGGTCTCCTACGAGCAGTACTTC	CASSQDQQREVSYEQYF
.	.	15	TRBV10-3	TRBJ2-2	TGTGCCATCAGTGGGCGGATAGCGAACACCGGGGAGCTGTTTTTT	CAISGRIANTGELFF
.	TRBD1	14	TRBV7-2	TRBJ1-1	TGTGCCAGCAGTCAATCAGGGGGGAACACTGAAGCTTTCTTT	CASSQSGGNTEAFF
.	.	12	TRBV7-6	TRBJ2-5	TGTGCCAGCAGCTCCGCGTTCGGGACCCAGTACTTC	CASSSAFGTQYF
.	.	13	TRBV4-2	TRBJ2-2	TGTGCCAGCAGCCAAGTCGGGAGTGGGGAGCTGTTTTTT	CASSQVGSGELFF
.	.	15	TRBV6-2/TRBV6-3	TRBJ1-5	TGTGCCAGCAGTTATTTCAGGGAGGGCAATCAGCCCCAGCATTTT	CASSYFREGNQPQHF
.	TRBD1	15	TRBV18	TRBJ1-1	TGTGCCAGCTCACCTTTGACAGGGTGGCGGACTGAAGCTTTCTTT	CASSPLTGWRTEAFF
.	TRBD2	15	TRBV25-1	TRBJ2-1	TGTGCCAGCAGTGAAAGACTAGCGGGGGTAAATGAGCAGTTCTTC	CASSERLAGVNEQFF
.	.	15	TRBV9	TRBJ1-3	TGTGCCAGCAGCGTAACGGACAGCTCTGGAAACACCATATATTTT	CASSVTDSSGNTIYF
.	.	15	TRBV4-3	TRBJ1-6	TGCGCCAGCAGCCAAGATTACAGCGGGGGAGCACCCCTCCACTTT	CASSQDYSGGAPLHF